This TCR beta chain was recovered during a study of CD8 T cells in Susac syndrome. Reverse transcription of 0.5 to 1 ug RNA used random hexamers. Across 54 Vbeta and 13 Jbeta, TCR beta CDR3 was amplified with immunoSEQ multiplex PCR. TCRdb itself ran the immunoSEQ multiplex PCR reads through MiXCR, one entry per CDR3 protein. The top ten hold 0.099% of the sample, which has 170,000 or so distinct CDR3 sequences, over 90% seen once. Trimming pared 0 bases from V and 2 bases from J, leaving 11 bases between. This CDR3 has 15 amino acids. CDR1 SGHRS and CDR2 YFSETQ come from the germline V gene. The sample consisted of CD4+ T cells from PBMCs. The V call is TRBV5-1, the J call TRBJ1-1; no reliable D call. The receptor comes from a human donor with Susac syndrome. The DNA for the CDR3 is TGCGCCAGCAGCTTGGGTCCGCGTCCCAACACTGAAGCTTTCTTT. Residues: CASSLGPRPNTEAFF.